This T cell receptor beta chain was sequenced in a study of beta chain features in type 1 diabetes. Study conclusions and caveats: In all four CD4+ subsets, TCRB CDR3 length was significantly, moderately reduced in type 1 diabetes. Junctions at VDJ sites from type 1 diabetes patients had fewer insertions and more deletions. There was no resolution here of whether HLA type influences TCRB rearrangement.

Comments on this clone: Its target is not known.

CDR1 is SGHAT, CDR2 FQNNGV, per germline. This CDR3 contains 13 residues. cDNA synthesis used the whole RNA isolate, giving expressed TCRB sequences. The repertoire was sequenced with immunoSEQ multiplex PCR; TCRdb's copy has only in-frame clones and lacks some. The sample contains 810,000 or so clones, roughly 17% of which appear only once. This chain joins TRBV11-2 and TRBJ2-5; the D is unclear. The DNA end lines up better with TRBJ2-7; the J call may be wrong. Material: naive CD4+ T cells from blood. This TCR was recovered from a woman between 18 and 29 years old in good health. This chain's CDR3 is CASSPLANYEQYF. In DNA, the CDR3 is TGTGCCAGCAGCCCCTTAGCAAACTACGAGCAGTACTTC.